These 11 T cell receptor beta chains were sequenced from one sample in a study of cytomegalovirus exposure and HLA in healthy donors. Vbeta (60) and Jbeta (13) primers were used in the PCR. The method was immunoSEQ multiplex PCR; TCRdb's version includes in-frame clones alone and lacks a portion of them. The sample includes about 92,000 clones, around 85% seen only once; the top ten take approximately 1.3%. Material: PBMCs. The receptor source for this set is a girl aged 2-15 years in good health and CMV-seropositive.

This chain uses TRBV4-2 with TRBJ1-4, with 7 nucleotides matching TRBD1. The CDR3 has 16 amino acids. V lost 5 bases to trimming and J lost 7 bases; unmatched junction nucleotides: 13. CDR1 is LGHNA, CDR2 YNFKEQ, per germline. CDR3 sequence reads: CASSSHNPGGGEKLFF. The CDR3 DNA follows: TGTGCCAGCAGCTCACATAATCCAGGGGGAGGTGAAAAACTGTTTTTT.

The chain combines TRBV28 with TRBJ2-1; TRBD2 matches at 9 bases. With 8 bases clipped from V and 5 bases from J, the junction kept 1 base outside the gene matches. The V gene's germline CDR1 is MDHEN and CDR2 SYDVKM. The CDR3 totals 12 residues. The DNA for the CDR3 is TGTGCCAGCTCTAGCGGGGACAATGAGCAGTTCTTC. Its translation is CASSSGDNEQFF.

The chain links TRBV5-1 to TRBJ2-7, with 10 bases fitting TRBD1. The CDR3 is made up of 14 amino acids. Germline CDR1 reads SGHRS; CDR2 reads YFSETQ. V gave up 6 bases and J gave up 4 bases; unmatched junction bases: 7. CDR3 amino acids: CASTSGQGTYEQYF. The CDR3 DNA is TGCGCCAGCACCTCGGGACAGGGGACGTACGAGCAGTACTTC.

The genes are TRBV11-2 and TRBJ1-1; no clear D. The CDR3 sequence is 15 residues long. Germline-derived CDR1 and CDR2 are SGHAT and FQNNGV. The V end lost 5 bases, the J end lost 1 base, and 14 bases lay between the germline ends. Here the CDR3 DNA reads TGTGCCAGCAGCCTCATCCAGAAGAAGAACACTGAAGCTTTCTTT. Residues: CASSLIQKKNTEAFF.

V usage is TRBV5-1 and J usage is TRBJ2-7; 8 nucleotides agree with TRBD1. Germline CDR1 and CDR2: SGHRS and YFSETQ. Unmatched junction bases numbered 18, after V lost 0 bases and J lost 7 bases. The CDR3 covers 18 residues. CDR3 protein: CASSLETPTTGESGEQYF. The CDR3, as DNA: TGCGCCAGCAGCTTGGAGACGCCGACGACAGGGGAAAGTGGGGAGCAGTACTTC.

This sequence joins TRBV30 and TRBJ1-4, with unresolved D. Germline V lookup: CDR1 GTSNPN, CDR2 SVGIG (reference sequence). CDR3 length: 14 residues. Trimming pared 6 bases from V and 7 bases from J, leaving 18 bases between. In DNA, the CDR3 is TGTGCCTGCCCATCGGTGGGCCGTTTTGAAAAACTGTTTTTT. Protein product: CACPSVGRFEKLFF.

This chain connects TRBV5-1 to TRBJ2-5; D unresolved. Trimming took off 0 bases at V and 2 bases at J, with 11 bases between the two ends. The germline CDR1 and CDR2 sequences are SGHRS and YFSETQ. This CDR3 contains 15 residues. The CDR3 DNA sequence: TGCGCCAGCAGCTTGGTCTGGAGTCTACAAGAGACCCAGTACTTC. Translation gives CASSLVWSLQETQYF.

The CDR3, as DNA: TGTGCCAGCAGCTTAGTAGGGGTCTACAATGAGCAGTTCTTC. This encodes CASSLVGVYNEQFF. The chain uses TRBV11-3 and TRBJ2-1; a possible D gene is TRBD1 (5 bases). Per germline, CDR1 SGHNT and CDR2 YENEEA. Trimming pared 1 base from V and 3 bases from J, leaving 7 bases between. The CDR3 covers 14 residues.

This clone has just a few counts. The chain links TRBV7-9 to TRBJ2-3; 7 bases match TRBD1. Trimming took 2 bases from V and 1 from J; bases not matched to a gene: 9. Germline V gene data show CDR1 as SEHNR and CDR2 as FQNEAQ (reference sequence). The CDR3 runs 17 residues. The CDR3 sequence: CASSLSVQGKGTDTQYF. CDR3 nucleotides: TGTGCCAGCAGCTTATCGGTACAGGGGAAAGGCACAGATACGCAGTATTTT. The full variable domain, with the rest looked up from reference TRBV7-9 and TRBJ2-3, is DTGVSQNPRHKITKRGQNVTFRCDPISEHNRLYWYRQTLGQGPEFLTYFQNEAQLEKSRLLSDRFSAERPKGSFSTLEIQRTEQGDSAMYLCASSLSVQGKGTDTQYFGPGTRLTVL.

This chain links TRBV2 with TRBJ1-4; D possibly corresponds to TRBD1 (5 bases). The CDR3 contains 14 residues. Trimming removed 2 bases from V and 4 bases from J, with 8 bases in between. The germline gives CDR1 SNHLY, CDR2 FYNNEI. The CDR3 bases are TGTGCCAGCAGTGAACCTAGGGGTAATGAAAAACTGTTTTTT. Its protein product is CASSEPRGNEKLFF.

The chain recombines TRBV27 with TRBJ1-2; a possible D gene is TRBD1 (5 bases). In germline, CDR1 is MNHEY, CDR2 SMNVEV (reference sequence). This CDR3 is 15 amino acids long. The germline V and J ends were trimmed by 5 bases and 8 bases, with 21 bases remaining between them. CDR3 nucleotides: TGTGCCAGCAGTGGACACAGGTTTCCGGCTATCGGCTACACCTTC. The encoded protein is CASSGHRFPAIGYTF.